This T cell receptor beta chain was observed in a study of technical replicates of blood from a few donors. Trimming took 6 bases from V and 1 from J, leaving 6 bases between them. CDR1 and CDR2 (germline): SGHRS, YFSETQ. The CDR3 totals 12 residues. TCRdb's copy holds only in-frame clones and misses some; the assay was immunoSEQ multiplex PCR. The table lists about 83,000 clones, 90% to 98% of them singletons. This sequence originates from a human donor in good health. Sequenced sample: T cells isolated from PBMCs. V gene TRBV5-1 combines with J gene TRBJ2-3; D unclear. In DNA form, the CDR3 reads TGCGCCAGCAATGGGCGCACAGATACGCAGTATTTT. Its protein product is CASNGRTDTQYF. Complete variable domain (other parts from reference TRBV5-1 and TRBJ2-3): KAGVTQTPRYLIKTRGQQVTLSCSPISGHRSVSWYQQTPGQGLQFLFEYFSETQRNKGNFPGRFSGRQFSNSRSEMNVSTLELGDSALYLCASNGRTDTQYFGPGTRLTVL.